Below are 5 T cell receptor beta chains sequenced from a single sample in a study of cytomegalovirus exposure and HLA in healthy donors. This PCR relied on a set of 60 Vbeta primers and 13 Jbeta primers. Clones were read by immunoSEQ multiplex PCR, and TCRdb kept only the in-frame ones, dropping some. This table has roughly 100,000 clones, 75% appearing once. The sequenced sample consisted of PBMCs. The source is a male donor in good health and CMV-seropositive.

The chain uses TRBV6-6 and TRBJ1-5, with unresolved D. Deletions cut 8 bases from V and 0 bases from J, with 8 bases between. This CDR3 is built from 13 residues. Germline V gives CDR1 MNHNY, CDR2 SVGAGI (reference sequence). Written as DNA, the CDR3 is TGTGCCAGCCGACTGAGTAGCAATCAGCCCCAGCATTTT. This codes for CASRLSSNQPQHF.

The chain has TRBV15 and TRBJ1-6, with a possible D match to TRBD1 (6 bases). Germline lookup yields CDR1 LNHNV and CDR2 YYDKDF (reference sequence). V was clipped by 5 bases and J by 6 bases, with 11 bases between them. This CDR3 has 14 residues. The CDR3 sequence: CATSSGVGNSPLHF. The CDR3 coding sequence is TGTGCCACCAGCTCAGGGGTAGGTAATTCACCCCTCCACTTT.

This clone appeared a few times. The chain employs TRBV4-3 and TRBJ1-1, with D perhaps TRBD1 (5 bases). This CDR3 region has 16 residues. The V gene lost 2 bases and the J gene lost 1 base, with 14 bases spanning the gap. Germline V CDR1 and CDR2: LGHNA, YSLEER. CDR3 nucleotide sequence: TGCGCCAGCAGCCAACGAATCGACAGCCCGAACACTGAAGCTTTCTTT. Translation: CASSQRIDSPNTEAFF.

This chain uses TRBV27 with TRBJ2-7; the match to TRBD2 covers 7 bases. This CDR3 region has 13 residues. In germline, CDR1 is MNHEY, CDR2 SMNVEV (reference sequence). V lost 4 bases, J lost 0 bases, and 0 bases stayed unmatched. CDR3 nucleotides: TGTGCCAGCAGTTGGGGGGGCTCCTACGAGCAGTACTTC. This encodes CASSWGGSYEQYF.

This sequence joins TRBV9 and TRBJ1-2; the D is unclear. The CDR3 loop spans 13 amino acids. V lost 0 bases to trimming and J lost 4 bases, with 7 bases between them. CDR1 is SGDLS, CDR2 YYNGEE, per germline. CDR3 sequence reads: CASSVGAVYGYTF. CDR3 DNA: TGTGCCAGCAGCGTAGGGGCAGTCTATGGCTACACCTTC. Complete variable domain (other parts from reference TRBV9 and TRBJ1-2): DSGVTQTPKHLITATGQRVTLRCSPRSGDLSVYWYQQSLDQGLQFLIQYYNGEERAKGNILERFSAQQFPDLHSELNLSSLELGDSALYFCASSVGAVYGYTFGSGTRLTVV.